Listed below are T cell receptor beta chains from one sample, sequenced in a study of vaccination and CD4 T cells after COVID-19. TCRdb reprocessed the PCR reads with MiXCR, giving one entry per CDR3 protein. The data contain about 18,000 distinct CDR3 sequences, roughly 60% of them singletons. Sample: CD4+ T cells from blood, taken before SARS-CoV-2 vaccination. Source of these receptors: a human donor who had recovered from COVID-19. CDR3s include the opening cysteine and the closing phenylalanine or tryptophan. D genes are given only for firm matches. Size tells how often a clone was seen (once, few, many) or the class of an expanded clone, and some rows leave it out.

>TRBD1|TRBV19|.|TRBJ2-1
TGTGCCAGTAGTTTAGGGACAGGGGGCAATGAGCAGTTCTTC
CASSLGTGGNEQFF
>.|TRBV20-1|once|TRBJ1-1
TGCAGTGCTAGTAACAGAATGAACACTGAAGCTTTCTTT
CSASNRMNTEAFF
>.|TRBV20-1|few|TRBJ1-6
TGCAGTGCTGATAGCGGACGTAATTCACCCCTCCACTTT
CSADSGRNSPLHF
>TRBD1|TRBV4-2|.|TRBJ2-7
TGTGCCAGCAGCCGGGATACAGGGGGCTCCTACGAGCAGTACTTC
CASSRDTGGSYEQYF
>.|TRBV6-5|.|TRBJ1-1
TGTGCCAGCAGTTACTCGGGGGCAGCCACTGAAGCTTTCTTT
CASSYSGAATEAFF
>.|TRBV15|.|TRBJ1-5
TGTGCCACCAGCACAGATAATCAGCCCCAGCATTTT
CATSTDNQPQHF
>.|TRBV18|few|TRBJ2-3
TGTGCCAGCTCACGAACAGATACGCAGTATTTT
CASSRTDTQYF
>TRBD1|TRBV6-5|.|TRBJ1-2
TGTGCCAGCAGTTCGAGACAGGGGTATGGCTACACCTTC
CASSSRQGYGYTF
>.|TRBV4-2|.|TRBJ2-7
TGTGCCAGCAGCCAAGCTCAATCCGGGACTTCGGTTTACGAGCAGTACTTC
CASSQAQSGTSVYEQYF
>.|TRBV6-1|once|TRBJ2-7
TGTGCCAGCAGAACCACAGGGGAGGGCTACGAGCAGTACTTC
CASRTTGEGYEQYF
>.|TRBV20-1|.|TRBJ2-2
TGCAGTGCTACCCGACAATTCGCGAACACCGGGGAGCTGTTTTTT
CSATRQFANTGELFF
>TRBD2|TRBV20-1|.|TRBJ2-3
TGCAGTGCTACCAAACTCTGGACTAGCGGAGACACAGATACGCAGTATTTT
CSATKLWTSGDTDTQYF
>TRBD1|TRBV6-1|.|TRBJ1-6
TGTGCCAGCAGTCGAGAGCCGGGACAGAATAATTCACCCCTCCACTTT
CASSREPGQNNSPLHF
>.|TRBV10-1|.|TRBJ2-3
TGCGCCAGCAGTGAGTCATCTGGAGGGAGGCACAAAAATACGCAGTATTTT
CASSESSGGRHKNTQYF
>TRBD2|TRBV27|.|TRBJ2-3
TGTGCCAGCAGTCCCCTAGGGGAGGGTGGATCAGGCGATACGCAGTATTTT
CASSPLGEGGSGDTQYF
>.|TRBV2|.|TRBJ1-5
TGTGCCAGCAGTGTTGGAAAAGGAGCCGTTCAGCCCCAGCATTTT
CASSVGKGAVQPQHF
>TRBD2|TRBV6-4|.|TRBJ2-3
TGTGCCAGCAGTGACTCCGAGGACGGGGGGACAGATACGCAGTATTTT
CASSDSEDGGTDTQYF
>TRBD2|TRBV5-1|.|TRBJ2-7
TGCGCCAGCAGCTTAGGGACTAGCCTCGACGAGCAGTACTTC
CASSLGTSLDEQYF
>.|TRBV7-2|.|TRBJ1-2
TGTGCCAGCAGCTTCCAAAGGGACTATGGCTACACCTTC
CASSFQRDYGYTF
>TRBD2|TRBV5-1|.|TRBJ2-5
TGCGCCAGCAGCCTCCCCCCCGCTGGGACTAGCGAGTTGGGAGAGACCCAGTACTTC
CASSLPPAGTSELGETQYF
>.|TRBV6-1|.|TRBJ2-1
TGTGCCAGCACCCCAGGGAGCGGCCCCTCATACAATGAGCAGTTCTTC
CASTPGSGPSYNEQFF
>.|TRBV10-1|.|TRBJ2-2
TGCGCCAGCAGTACCAAGGGGCTTGCGGAGTACACCGGGGAGCTGTTTTTT
CASSTKGLAEYTGELFF
>TRBD1|TRBV20-1|few|TRBJ1-5
TGCAGTGCTAGTAGGATTTATCGTCGGACAGGGGGCAATCAGCCCCAGCATTTT
CSASRIYRRTGGNQPQHF
>.|TRBV19|.|TRBJ2-2
TGTGCCAGCAGAATAGACGGAGTCCACGGGGAGCTGTTTTTT
CASRIDGVHGELFF
>.|TRBV20-1|few|TRBJ2-2
TGCAGTGCTAGTGCTAGCTCTGGGGGCGCGGGAACCGGGGAGCTGTTTTTT
CSASASSGGAGTGELFF
>TRBD2|TRBV20-1|.|TRBJ2-1
TGCAGTGCCAACGCGGGAGGATCCTACAATGAGCAGTTCTTC
CSANAGGSYNEQFF
>TRBD1|TRBV7-6|few|TRBJ2-7
TGTGCCAGCAGCCTCGGTCAGGGGGATTACGAGCAGTACTTC
CASSLGQGDYEQYF
>.|TRBV20-1|few|TRBJ2-3
TGCAGTGCTAACCGGGACCTAAATACAGATACGCAGTATTTT
CSANRDLNTDTQYF
>.|TRBV7-2|few|TRBJ1-6
TGTGCCAGCAGTCCGTCCTATTTAAGGGTCCCTCAGTCACCCCTCCACTTT
CASSPSYLRVPQSPLHF
>TRBD2|TRBV20-1|once|TRBJ2-7
TGCAGTGCTAGAATGGGACTAGCGGGAGTGGTCGGCGAGCAGTACTTC
CSARMGLAGVVGEQYF
>.|TRBV28|.|TRBJ2-3
TGTGCCAGCAGTTTATCACAGCCCACAGATACGCAGTATTTT
CASSLSQPTDTQYF
>TRBD1|TRBV7-9|.|TRBJ1-2
TGTGCCAGCAGCTTACAGGGGGATGGGAGGTATGGCTACACCTTC
CASSLQGDGRYGYTF
>.|TRBV19|.|TRBJ2-5
TGTGCCACCGGGGTTCAAGGAGGGGAGACCCAGTACTTC
CATGVQGGETQYF
>.|TRBV10-3|.|TRBJ1-1
TGTGCCAACGCCGGGGCTACGAACACTGAAGCTTTCTTT
CANAGATNTEAFF
>TRBD2|TRBV11-2|.|TRBJ2-1
TGTGCCAGCAGCCCGGGACTAGCGGGATACAATGAGCAGTTCTTC
CASSPGLAGYNEQFF
>.|TRBV6-5|few|TRBJ1-1
TGTGCCAGCAGTTACAGGGGGGAGAGGGTGAACACTGAAGCTTTCTTT
CASSYRGERVNTEAFF
>.|TRBV20-1|.|TRBJ2-7
TGCAGTGCTGCCCAGGCCGAGCAGTACTTC
CSAAQAEQYF
>TRBD1|TRBV20-1|.|TRBJ1-2
TGCAGTGCGCCGGACAGGCCCAACTATGGCTACACCTTC
CSAPDRPNYGYTF